This TCR beta chain emerged from a study of T cell repertoires in ileal Crohn's disease. Study-wide background: Biopsies of the neoterminal ileum at postoperative colonoscopy form M6 samples. Study outcomes and limitations: Within the first postoperative year, endoscopy came at median about 7.3 months. Compared with CD4 T cells, sorted CD8 cells carried more expanded clones.

Germline V gene lookup returns CDR1 MNHNS and CDR2 SASEGT. CDR3 length equals 15 residues. Trimming took 3 bases from V and 5 from J, leaving 13 bases between them. Concerning this clone itself: Antigen specificity is unknown.

Indicated time point: neoterminal ileum biopsy at postoperative endoscopy, about 6 months after surgery. Each sample's TCRB immunosequencing used five hundred nanograms of biopsy DNA. Libraries were prepared by immunoSEQ multiplex PCR; TCRdb keeps only in-frame clonotypes and omits some of them. Found here are about 1,400 clones, around 80% of them singletons; the top ten hold around 14%. The chain joins TRBV6-1 to TRBJ2-2; D could derive from TRBD1 or TRBD2 (6 bases each). The sequenced sample consisted of ileal tissue. This TCR came from an adult with Crohn's disease. The CDR3 nucleotides read TGTGCCAGCAGTGATCTACAGGGAGGAACCGGGGAGCTGTTTTTT. Translating it yields CASSDLQGGTGELFF.